The 30 T cell receptor beta chains given below trace back to one sample, sequenced in a study of T cells expressing NK-cell markers. TCRdb reprocessed the 5' RACE reads and reports one entry per CDR3 protein, with no DNA. The table lists more than 120,000 distinct CDR3 sequences. The sequencing input was blood T cells: a sorted CD56 or NKG2C T cell subset, CD4+ or CD8+ T cells, or bulk PBMC T cells (not recorded which). Source of these receptors: a man aged 18 to 30 in good health.

The chain has TRBV12-3 or TRBV12-4 and TRBJ2-1; TCRdb outputs TRBD1, but without DNA this stays unchecked. This CDR3 region has 15 residues. The CDR3 loop is CASSPNRGRVNEQFF.

The J gene is TRBJ2-7, the V gene TRBV28; absent DNA, TCRdb's TRBD2 call cannot be checked. Germline V gives CDR1 MDHEN, CDR2 SYDVKM. This CDR3 contains 15 residues. CDR3 residues: CASSYGTSGMNEQYF.

The chain is built from TRBV5-5 and TRBJ2-1; TCRdb lists TRBD1, though no DNA is available to test this call. CDR1 and CDR2 (germline): SGHKS, YYEKEE (reference sequence). The CDR3 is made up of 15 amino acids. CDR3 protein: CASSVTLFVYNEQFF.

V gene TRBV5-1 combines with J gene TRBJ2-5; TCRdb outputs TRBD1, but without DNA this stays unchecked. The CDR3 runs 17 residues. Germline CDR1 reads SGHRS; CDR2 reads YFSETQ. CDR3 residues: CASSLVPDRDSQETQYF.

V gene TRBV6-1 combines with J gene TRBJ2-2; TCRdb lists TRBD1, though no DNA is available to test this call. Germline V gene sequence: CDR1 MNHNS, CDR2 SASEGT. CDR3 length: 15 amino acids. CDR3 loop: CASSAGVGGSGELFF.

The rearrangement joins TRBV27 to TRBJ2-2; lacking DNA, the TRBD1 call made by TCRdb goes unchecked. The germline V gene has CDR1 MNHEY and CDR2 SMNVEV (reference sequence). This CDR3 region has 13 residues. CDR3 protein: CASSWDTTGELFF.

This chain joins TRBV11-3 and TRBJ2-1. The CDR3 totals 16 residues. CDR1 SGHNT and CDR2 YENEEA come from the germline V gene. The CDR3: CASSLGGEKAYNEQFF.

The genes are TRBV11-2 and TRBJ2-5; the D gene TCRdb calls, TRBD2, cannot be checked with no DNA. Germline V gene lookup returns CDR1 SGHAT and CDR2 FQNNGV. The CDR3 has 20 residues. The chain's CDR3 is CASSLEVLREGNRLQETQYF.

The CDR3 spells CASSLWGRERLADTQYF. This rearrangement joins TRBV27 to TRBJ2-3; checking the TCRdb D call of TRBD1 is not possible without DNA. Germline CDR1 MNHEY, CDR2 SMNVEV (reference sequence). The CDR3 is 17 residues long.

This rearrangement joins TRBV11-3 to TRBJ2-5. Germline CDR1 and CDR2: SGHNT and YENEEA. The CDR3 totals 13 residues. The CDR3 reads CASSLPSEETQYF.

The rearrangement joins TRBV20-1 to TRBJ2-1; TCRdb proposes TRBD1, but this gene call is untestable without DNA. The CDR3 runs 14 residues. In germline, CDR1 is DFQATT, CDR2 SNEGSKA (reference sequence). The CDR3 protein is CSAPPGRPYNEQFF.

This sequence joins TRBV5-5 and TRBJ2-2; the D call from TCRdb, TRBD1, cannot be confirmed without DNA. The CDR3 sequence is 14 residues long. Germline CDR1 SGHKS, CDR2 YYEKEE (reference sequence). The CDR3 spells CASSDDRDTGELFF.

The chain carries TRBV4-1 and TRBJ2-1; the D call from TCRdb, TRBD1, cannot be confirmed without DNA. The germline V gene has CDR1 MGHRA and CDR2 YSYEKL. The CDR3 has 16 residues. CDR3 region: CASSQDLGQGANEQFF.

The chain couples TRBV7-9 to TRBJ2-7; as DNA is missing, the TRBD2 call by TCRdb cannot be tested. This CDR3 is 15 amino acids long. Germline loops: CDR1 SEHNR, CDR2 FQNEAQ (reference sequence). The chain's CDR3 is CASSLEAGSSYEQYF.

The chain employs TRBV6-5 and TRBJ2-2; with no DNA, the TCRdb D assignment of TRBD2 cannot be verified. Per the germline V gene, CDR1 is MNHEY and CDR2 is SVGAGI. CDR3 length: 15 amino acids. CDR3: CASSLREGGAGELFF.

This chain links TRBV27 with TRBJ2-1; lacking DNA, the TRBD2 call made by TCRdb goes unchecked. The CDR3 runs 16 residues. Germline V CDR1 and CDR2: MNHEY, SMNVEV (reference sequence). The chain's CDR3 is CASSIIAGEVRDEQFF.

The rearrangement links TRBV6-1 to TRBJ1-5; with no DNA, the TCRdb D assignment of TRBD1 cannot be verified. This CDR3 spans 14 amino acids. CDR1 is MNHNS, CDR2 SASEGT, per germline. The CDR3: CASGDVPHNQPHHF.

The chain has TRBV5-4 and TRBJ2-1; TCRdb lists TRBD1, though no DNA is available to test this call. CDR1 is SGHNT, CDR2 YYREEE, per germline (reference sequence). The CDR3 is made up of 15 amino acids. The chain's CDR3 is CASSLDRAIFNEQFF.

V usage is TRBV7-9 and J usage is TRBJ2-7; the TCRdb D gene call, TRBD2, has no DNA to confirm it. This CDR3 region has 17 residues. Germline-derived CDR1 and CDR2 are SEHNR and FQNEAQ (reference sequence). CDR3 loop: CASSQRDPSGSSYEQYF.

The CDR3 is CASSLFAGGNTGELFF. This chain uses TRBV27 with TRBJ2-2; there is no DNA to check the TCRdb D call of TRBD1. Germline V gene data show CDR1 as MNHEY and CDR2 as SMNVEV (reference sequence). This CDR3 is built from 16 residues.

The chain couples TRBV4-3 to TRBJ1-4. Germline values: CDR1 LGHNA, CDR2 YSLEER. The CDR3 contains 15 residues. The CDR3 sequence: CASSQDGKTNEKLFF.

The chain carries TRBV18 and TRBJ1-1. CDR3 length: 14 residues. Germline CDR1 and CDR2: KGHSH and LQKENI. The CDR3 sequence: CASSLTGPGTEAFF.

The rearrangement links TRBV15 to TRBJ2-5; no DNA is available, so the TRBD1 call from TCRdb remains unchecked. The CDR3 contains 15 residues. CDR1 is LNHNV and CDR2 is YYDKDF in the germline V gene (reference sequence). The CDR3 spells CATSRARSSLETQYF.

CDR3 residues: CASSLVPANEQFF. This chain connects TRBV7-2 to TRBJ2-1. The CDR3 has 13 amino acids. Germline V gene data show CDR1 as SGHTA and CDR2 as FQGNSA.

V is TRBV4-3 and J is TRBJ2-6; TCRdb gives TRBD2 as the D gene, but with no DNA this cannot be confirmed. The germline gives CDR1 LGHNA, CDR2 YSLEER. The CDR3 spans 19 residues. CDR3 residues: CARMTSGTRSGSGANVLTF.

The chain combines TRBV7-3 with TRBJ2-1; TCRdb's D call of TRBD1 is untestable without DNA. The length of the CDR3 is 15 residues. Germline assignment: CDR1 SGHTA and CDR2 FQGTGA. The CDR3 sequence is CASSPWGGERNEQFF. Full variable domain (missing parts from reference TRBV7-3 and TRBJ2-1): GAGVSQTPSNKVTEKGKYVELRCDPISGHTALYWYRQSLGQGPEFLIYFQGTGAADDSGLPNDRFFAVRPEGSVSTLKIQRTERGDSAVYLCASSPWGGERNEQFFGPGTRLTVL.

The chain carries TRBV12-3 or TRBV12-4 and TRBJ2-3; TCRdb outputs TRBD2, but without DNA this stays unchecked. There are 16 residues in the CDR3. The chain's CDR3 is CASSRRTSGSTDTQYF.

This chain connects TRBV3-1 to TRBJ2-2; lacking DNA, the TRBD1 call made by TCRdb goes unchecked. Germline loops: CDR1 LGHDT, CDR2 YNNKEL (reference sequence). This CDR3 comprises 17 residues. This CDR3 reads CASSQKSPGTGSGELFF.

The gene calls are TRBV6-2 or TRBV6-3 and TRBJ2-4; TCRdb designates TRBD1, a call that cannot be tested without DNA. The CDR3 has 12 residues. Germline CDR1 is MNHEY and CDR2 is SVGEGT. CDR3 region: CASSYFRDSQYF.

The genes are TRBV6-5 and TRBJ2-2; TCRdb lists TRBD1, though no DNA is available to test this call. Germline values: CDR1 MNHEY, CDR2 SVGAGI. The CDR3 length is 12 residues. CDR3 residues: CATLQGTGELFF.